The clone carrying this TCR beta chain has a count of ten or more. Antigen unknown. This entry is derived from a study of read filtering for tumor transcriptome and immune sequencing. Points from the study as a whole: In IR-seq, single-read clonotypes were roughly 80% of clonotypes but 3% to 3.5% of reads. RNA-seq captured clonotypes less deeply and reliably than IR-seq.

With 5 bases removed from V and 8 bases from J, the gap between germline ends came to 12 bases. This CDR3 has 13 residues. CDR1 and CDR2 from the germline V gene are LNHNV and YYDKDF (reference sequence). This library used roughly 400 ng RNA and molecular barcoded adaptors spanning alpha/delta and beta/gamma chains. TCRdb reanalysed the reads using MiXCR and keeps one entry per CDR3 protein. Here the sample spans approximately 150,000 distinct CDR3 sequences, around 13% being singletons. Bone marrow was sampled from every patient at the time of active disease. The sequence was obtained from a donor aged 40 or older with multiple myeloma. The sample consisted of a population of CD138-negative cells sorted from bone marrow. The V gene is TRBV15, the J gene TRBJ1-4; D uncertain. For the CDR3, the DNA is TGTGCCACCAGCGCACACCGAGGGGAAAAACTGTTTTTT. Its protein product is CATSAHRGEKLFF.